This T cell receptor (beta chain) emerged from a study of shared clonotypes between healthy human individuals. On sorted subsets, replicate PCRs used approximately 200 ng DNA, or 27,000 or so T cell genomes. Assay: immunoSEQ multiplex PCR; the TCRdb copy retains only in-frame clones and omits some. The repertoire consists of over 2 million clones, with less than 95% occurring once and the leading ten covering 0.9% to 1.4%. Terminally differentiated effector memory CD45RA+ cells were excluded from the naive CD8 cells, which were CD45RO-negative and positively selected for CCR7. All of the donors resided in Nashville, Tennessee, and each was a Caucasian adult. Looked up from germline, CDR1 is SQVTM and CDR2 is ANQGSEA. The CDR3 runs 16 residues. Losses at the gene ends were 1 base for V and 2 bases for J; bases not matched to a gene: 9. Points on this clone: Antigen specificity is unknown.

Regarding the study as a whole: The naive CD4 repertoires of a few donors were compared, and 5% to 6.5% of clonotypes were shared.

The source of this sequence is a man between 18 and 35 years old in good health. This sequence joins TRBV29-1 and TRBJ2-5; 8 bases are a match to TRBD1. Sequenced material: naive CD8+ T cells sorted from blood. The CDR3 loop is CSVEVPTTGEQETQYF. DNA for the CDR3: TGCAGCGTTGAAGTTCCGACGACAGGGGAACAAGAGACCCAGTACTTC.